Sequencing of this T cell receptor beta chain was carried out in a study of blood T cell repertoires in COVID-19. Germline V CDR1 and CDR2: SGHAT, FQNNGV. The CDR3 totals 14 residues. V lost 2 bases to trimming and J lost 7 bases; unmatched junction nucleotides: 1. Per the authors' pipeline: Reference gene primer amplification gave estimated nucleated cell counts. Measured with immunoSEQ multiplex PCR; TCRdb has only the in-frame clones, and not every one. V and J calls and clone size are those listed in that table; D and trimming were worked out from the DNA. The data contain around 200,000 clones, 85% to 90% of them singletons.

The chain couples TRBV11-2 to TRBJ1-6, with TRBD1 matching over 8 bases. This TCR came from a man between 60 and 75 years old who had recovered from COVID-19. Material: peripheral blood. The CDR3 protein is CASSLTGGNSPLHF. The DNA for the CDR3 is TGTGCCAGCAGCTTAACAGGGGGAAATTCACCCCTCCACTTT.